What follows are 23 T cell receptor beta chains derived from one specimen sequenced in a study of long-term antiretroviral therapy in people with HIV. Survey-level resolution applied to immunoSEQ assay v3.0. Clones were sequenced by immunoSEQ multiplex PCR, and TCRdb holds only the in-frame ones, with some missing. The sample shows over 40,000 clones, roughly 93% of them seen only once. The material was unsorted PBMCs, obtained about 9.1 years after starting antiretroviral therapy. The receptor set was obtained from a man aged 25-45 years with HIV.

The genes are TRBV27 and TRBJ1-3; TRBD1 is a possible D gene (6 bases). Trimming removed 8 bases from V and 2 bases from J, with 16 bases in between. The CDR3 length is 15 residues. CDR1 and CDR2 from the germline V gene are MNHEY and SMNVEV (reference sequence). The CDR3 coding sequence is TGTGCCAGCCGGGAAACAGGGTTGCCTGGAAACACCATATATTTT. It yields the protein CASRETGLPGNTIYF.

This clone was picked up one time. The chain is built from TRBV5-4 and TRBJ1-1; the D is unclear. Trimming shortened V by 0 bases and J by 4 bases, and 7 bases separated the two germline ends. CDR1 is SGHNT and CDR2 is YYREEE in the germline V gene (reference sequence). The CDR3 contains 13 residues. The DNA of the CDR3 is TGTGCCAGCAGCTTGGCGAGGACCACTGAAGCTTTCTTT. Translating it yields CASSLARTTEAFF. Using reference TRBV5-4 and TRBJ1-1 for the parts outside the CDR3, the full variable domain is ETGVTQSPTHLIKTRGQQVTLRCSSQSGHNTVSWYQQALGQGPQFIFQYYREEENGRGNFPPRFSGLQFPNYSSELNVNALELDDSALYLCASSLARTTEAFFGQGTRLTVV.

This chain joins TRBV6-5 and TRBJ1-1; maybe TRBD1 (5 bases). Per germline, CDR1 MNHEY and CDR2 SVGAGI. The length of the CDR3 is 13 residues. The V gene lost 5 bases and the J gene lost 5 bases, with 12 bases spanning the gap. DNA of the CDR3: TGTGCCAGCAGTCCCCCGACAGATACTGAAGCTTTCTTT. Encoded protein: CASSPPTDTEAFF.

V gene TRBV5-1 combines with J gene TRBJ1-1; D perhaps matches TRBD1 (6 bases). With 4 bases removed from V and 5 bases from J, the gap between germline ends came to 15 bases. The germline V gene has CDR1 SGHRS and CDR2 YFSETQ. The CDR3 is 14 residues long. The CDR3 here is CASSPSRGYTEAFF. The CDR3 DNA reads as TGCGCCAGCAGCCCCAGTAGGGGGTATACTGAAGCTTTCTTT.

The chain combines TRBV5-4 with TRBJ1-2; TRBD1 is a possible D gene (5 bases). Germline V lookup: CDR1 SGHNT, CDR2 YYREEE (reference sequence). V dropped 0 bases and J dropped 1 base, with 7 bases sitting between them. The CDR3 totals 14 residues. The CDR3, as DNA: TGTGCCAGCAGCTTGGGAGGGGATAACTATGGCTACACCTTC. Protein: CASSLGGDNYGYTF.

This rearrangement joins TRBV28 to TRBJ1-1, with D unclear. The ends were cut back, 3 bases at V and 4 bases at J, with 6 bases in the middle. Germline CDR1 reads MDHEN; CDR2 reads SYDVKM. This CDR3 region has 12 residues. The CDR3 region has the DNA TGTGCCAGCAGTTTTTTAGGCACTGAAGCTTTCTTT. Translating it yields CASSFLGTEAFF.

CDR3 region: CASSPSLLNEQFF. CDR3 coding DNA: TGTGCCAGCAGCCCGTCCCTCTTGAATGAGCAGTTCTTC. The genes are TRBV11-2 and TRBJ2-1; D uncertain. V lost 5 bases to trimming and J lost 7 bases, with 12 bases between them. Germline V gene data show CDR1 as SGHAT and CDR2 as FQNNGV. CDR3 length: 13 amino acids.

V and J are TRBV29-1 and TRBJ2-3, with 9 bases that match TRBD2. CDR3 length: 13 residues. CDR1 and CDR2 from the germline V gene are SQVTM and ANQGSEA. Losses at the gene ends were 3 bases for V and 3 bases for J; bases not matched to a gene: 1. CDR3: CSVERGGTDTQYF. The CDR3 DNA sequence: TGCAGCGTTGAGCGGGGGGGAACAGATACGCAGTATTTT.

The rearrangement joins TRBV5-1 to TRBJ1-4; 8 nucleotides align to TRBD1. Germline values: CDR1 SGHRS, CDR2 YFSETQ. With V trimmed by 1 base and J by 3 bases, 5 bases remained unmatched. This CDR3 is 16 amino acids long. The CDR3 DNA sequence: TGCGCCAGCAGCTTGCAGGGGGCAGGAGCTAATGAAAAACTGTTTTTT. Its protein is CASSLQGAGANEKLFF.

CDR3 loop: CAINPRGFLASNTEAFF. The CDR3, as DNA: TGTGCCATCAACCCGCGGGGTTTCTTGGCCTCGAACACTGAAGCTTTCTTT. V and J are TRBV7-9 and TRBJ1-1; D is undetermined. The CDR3 has 17 amino acids. Trimming removed 10 bases at V and 1 base at J, with 25 bases between. Per germline, CDR1 SEHNR and CDR2 FQNEAQ (reference sequence).

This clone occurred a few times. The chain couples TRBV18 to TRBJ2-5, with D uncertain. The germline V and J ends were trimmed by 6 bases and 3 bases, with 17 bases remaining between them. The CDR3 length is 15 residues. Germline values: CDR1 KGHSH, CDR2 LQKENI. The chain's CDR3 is CASSSNPRAEETQYF. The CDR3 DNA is TGTGCCAGCTCGTCTAACCCCCGAGCAGAAGAGACCCAGTACTTC.

CDR3 nucleotide sequence: TGTGCCAGCAGCTTCGGGGACCCCACTGAAGCTTTCTTT. Protein sequence: CASSFGDPTEAFF. The chain carries TRBV7-9 and TRBJ1-1, with D possibly TRBD1 on 5 matching bases. Germline CDR1 reads SEHNR; CDR2 reads FQNEAQ (reference sequence). There are 13 residues in the CDR3. V lost 3 bases and J lost 4, with 9 bases in between.

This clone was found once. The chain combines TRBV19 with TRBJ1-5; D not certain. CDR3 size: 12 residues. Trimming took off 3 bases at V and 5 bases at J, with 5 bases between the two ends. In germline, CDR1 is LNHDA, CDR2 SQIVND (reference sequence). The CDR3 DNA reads TGTGCCAGTAGTATGGGATATCAGCCCCAGCATTTT. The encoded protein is CASSMGYQPQHF. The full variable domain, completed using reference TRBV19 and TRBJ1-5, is DGGITQSPKYLFRKEGQNVTLSCEQNLNHDAMYWYRQDPGQGLRLIYYSQIVNDFQKGDIAEGYSVSREKKESFPLTVTSAQKNPTAFYLCASSMGYQPQHFGDGTRLSIL.

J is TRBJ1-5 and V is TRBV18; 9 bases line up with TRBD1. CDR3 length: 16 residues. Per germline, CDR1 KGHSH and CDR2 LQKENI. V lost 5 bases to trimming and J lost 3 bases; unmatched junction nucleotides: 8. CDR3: CASSSGQGAVNQPQHF. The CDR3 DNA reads TGTGCCAGCTCATCGGGACAGGGCGCTGTCAATCAGCCCCAGCATTTT.

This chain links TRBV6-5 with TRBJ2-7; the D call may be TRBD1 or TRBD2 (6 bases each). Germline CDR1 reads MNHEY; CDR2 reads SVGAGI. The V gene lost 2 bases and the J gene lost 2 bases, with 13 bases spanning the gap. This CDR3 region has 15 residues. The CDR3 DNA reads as TGTGCCAGCAGTTACCGCGGGGACATACCCTACGAGCAGTACTTC. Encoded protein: CASSYRGDIPYEQYF.

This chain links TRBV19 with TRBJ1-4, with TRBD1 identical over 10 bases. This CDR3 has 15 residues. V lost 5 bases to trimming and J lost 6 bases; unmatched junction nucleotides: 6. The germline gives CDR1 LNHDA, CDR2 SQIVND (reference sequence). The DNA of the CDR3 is TGTGCCAGTAGTGAGACCGGGACAGGGGATGAAAAACTGTTTTTT. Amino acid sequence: CASSETGTGDEKLFF.

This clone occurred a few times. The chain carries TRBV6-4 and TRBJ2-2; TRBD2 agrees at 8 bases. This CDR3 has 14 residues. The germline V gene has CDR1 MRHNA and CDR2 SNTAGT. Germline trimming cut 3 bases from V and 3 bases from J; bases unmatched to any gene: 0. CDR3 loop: CASSERGDTGELFF. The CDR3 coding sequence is TGTGCCAGCAGTGAGCGGGGGGACACCGGGGAGCTGTTTTTT.

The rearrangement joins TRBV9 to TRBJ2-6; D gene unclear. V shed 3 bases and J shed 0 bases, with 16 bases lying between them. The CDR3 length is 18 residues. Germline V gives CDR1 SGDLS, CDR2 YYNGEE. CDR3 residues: CASSERVKGFSGANVLTF. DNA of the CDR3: TGTGCCAGCAGCGAGAGAGTCAAAGGGTTCTCTGGGGCCAACGTCCTGACTTTC. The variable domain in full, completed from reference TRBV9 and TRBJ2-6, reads DSGVTQTPKHLITATGQRVTLRCSPRSGDLSVYWYQQSLDQGLQFLIQYYNGEERAKGNILERFSAQQFPDLHSELNLSSLELGDSALYFCASSERVKGFSGANVLTFGAGSRLTVL.

The CDR3 is CASSLRGTEAFF. The CDR3 DNA reads as TGTGCCAGCAGTTTGAGGGGGACTGAAGCTTTCTTT. V usage is TRBV28 and J usage is TRBJ1-1; possible D gene TRBD1, 6 bases. This CDR3 has 12 amino acids. The germline V gene encodes CDR1 MDHEN and CDR2 SYDVKM. The V end was cut by 3 bases, the J end by 5 bases, with 7 bases between.

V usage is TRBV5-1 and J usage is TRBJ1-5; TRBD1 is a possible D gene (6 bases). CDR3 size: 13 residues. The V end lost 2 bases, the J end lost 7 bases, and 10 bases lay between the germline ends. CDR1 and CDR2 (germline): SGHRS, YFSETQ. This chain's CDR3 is CASSFAGDQPQHF. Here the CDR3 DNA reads TGCGCCAGCAGCTTTGCAGGGGACCAGCCCCAGCATTTT.

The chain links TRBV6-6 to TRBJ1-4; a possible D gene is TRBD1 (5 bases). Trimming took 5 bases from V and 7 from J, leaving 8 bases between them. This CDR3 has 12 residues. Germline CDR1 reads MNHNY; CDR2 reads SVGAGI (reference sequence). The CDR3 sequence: CASSGGGEKLFF. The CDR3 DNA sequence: TGTGCCAGCAGTGGTGGGGGTGAAAAACTGTTTTTT.

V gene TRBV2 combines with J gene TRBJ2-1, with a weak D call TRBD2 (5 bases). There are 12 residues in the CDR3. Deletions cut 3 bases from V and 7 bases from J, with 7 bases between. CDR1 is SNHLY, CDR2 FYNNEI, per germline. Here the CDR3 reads CASSESGNEQFF. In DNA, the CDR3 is TGTGCCAGCAGTGAGAGCGGAAATGAGCAGTTCTTC.

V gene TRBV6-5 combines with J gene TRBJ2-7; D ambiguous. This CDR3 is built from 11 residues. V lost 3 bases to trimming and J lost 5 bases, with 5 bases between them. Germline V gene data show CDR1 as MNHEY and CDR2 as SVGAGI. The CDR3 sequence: CASSYVDEQYF. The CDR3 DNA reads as TGTGCCAGCAGTTATGTCGACGAGCAGTACTTC.